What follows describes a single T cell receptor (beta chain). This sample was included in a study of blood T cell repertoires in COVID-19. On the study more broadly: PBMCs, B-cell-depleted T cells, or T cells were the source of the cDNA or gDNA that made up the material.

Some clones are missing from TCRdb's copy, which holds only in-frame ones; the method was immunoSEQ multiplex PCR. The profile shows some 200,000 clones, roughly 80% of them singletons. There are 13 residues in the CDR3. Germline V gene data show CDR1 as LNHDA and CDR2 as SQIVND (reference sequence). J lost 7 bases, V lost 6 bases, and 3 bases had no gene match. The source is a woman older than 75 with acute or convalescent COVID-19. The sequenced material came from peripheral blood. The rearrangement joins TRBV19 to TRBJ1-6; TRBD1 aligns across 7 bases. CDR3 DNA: TGTGCCAGTAGGGGGGACAGAAATTCACCCCTCCACTTT. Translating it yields CASRGDRNSPLHF.